This TCR beta chain was profiled in a study of T cell repertoires in cytomegalovirus infection. For the study at large: Through public TCR beta signatures, both CMV infection and matching HLA type were indicated.

TCRdb re-analysed the reads in MiXCR, keeping a single row per CDR3 protein. The sample shows approximately 550,000 distinct CDR3 sequences, approximately 15% of them seen only once. This clonotype has more than one count but fewer than ten. Its antigen is still unknown. Study results and caveats: In two of eight donors, the top clonotype was HLA-C-restricted CMV-specific. Cumulative frequency (of public TCR beta family members) identified carriers of CMV plus the relevant HLA.

Trimming removed 3 bases from V and 2 bases from J; junction bases left unmatched: 5. CDR1 and CDR2 from the germline V gene are SGDLS and YYNGEE. This CDR3 has 14 residues. The sample consisted of CD8+ T cells from PBMCs. This chain uses TRBV9 with TRBJ2-7; TRBD2 aligns across 7 bases. This TCR came from a human donor in good health (CMV status not recorded). Some clones in this sample may be carry-over from other donors' samples. DNA for the CDR3: TGTGCCAGCAGCGAACTAGCGCAGGCCTACGAGCAGTACTTC. Translation: CASSELAQAYEQYF.